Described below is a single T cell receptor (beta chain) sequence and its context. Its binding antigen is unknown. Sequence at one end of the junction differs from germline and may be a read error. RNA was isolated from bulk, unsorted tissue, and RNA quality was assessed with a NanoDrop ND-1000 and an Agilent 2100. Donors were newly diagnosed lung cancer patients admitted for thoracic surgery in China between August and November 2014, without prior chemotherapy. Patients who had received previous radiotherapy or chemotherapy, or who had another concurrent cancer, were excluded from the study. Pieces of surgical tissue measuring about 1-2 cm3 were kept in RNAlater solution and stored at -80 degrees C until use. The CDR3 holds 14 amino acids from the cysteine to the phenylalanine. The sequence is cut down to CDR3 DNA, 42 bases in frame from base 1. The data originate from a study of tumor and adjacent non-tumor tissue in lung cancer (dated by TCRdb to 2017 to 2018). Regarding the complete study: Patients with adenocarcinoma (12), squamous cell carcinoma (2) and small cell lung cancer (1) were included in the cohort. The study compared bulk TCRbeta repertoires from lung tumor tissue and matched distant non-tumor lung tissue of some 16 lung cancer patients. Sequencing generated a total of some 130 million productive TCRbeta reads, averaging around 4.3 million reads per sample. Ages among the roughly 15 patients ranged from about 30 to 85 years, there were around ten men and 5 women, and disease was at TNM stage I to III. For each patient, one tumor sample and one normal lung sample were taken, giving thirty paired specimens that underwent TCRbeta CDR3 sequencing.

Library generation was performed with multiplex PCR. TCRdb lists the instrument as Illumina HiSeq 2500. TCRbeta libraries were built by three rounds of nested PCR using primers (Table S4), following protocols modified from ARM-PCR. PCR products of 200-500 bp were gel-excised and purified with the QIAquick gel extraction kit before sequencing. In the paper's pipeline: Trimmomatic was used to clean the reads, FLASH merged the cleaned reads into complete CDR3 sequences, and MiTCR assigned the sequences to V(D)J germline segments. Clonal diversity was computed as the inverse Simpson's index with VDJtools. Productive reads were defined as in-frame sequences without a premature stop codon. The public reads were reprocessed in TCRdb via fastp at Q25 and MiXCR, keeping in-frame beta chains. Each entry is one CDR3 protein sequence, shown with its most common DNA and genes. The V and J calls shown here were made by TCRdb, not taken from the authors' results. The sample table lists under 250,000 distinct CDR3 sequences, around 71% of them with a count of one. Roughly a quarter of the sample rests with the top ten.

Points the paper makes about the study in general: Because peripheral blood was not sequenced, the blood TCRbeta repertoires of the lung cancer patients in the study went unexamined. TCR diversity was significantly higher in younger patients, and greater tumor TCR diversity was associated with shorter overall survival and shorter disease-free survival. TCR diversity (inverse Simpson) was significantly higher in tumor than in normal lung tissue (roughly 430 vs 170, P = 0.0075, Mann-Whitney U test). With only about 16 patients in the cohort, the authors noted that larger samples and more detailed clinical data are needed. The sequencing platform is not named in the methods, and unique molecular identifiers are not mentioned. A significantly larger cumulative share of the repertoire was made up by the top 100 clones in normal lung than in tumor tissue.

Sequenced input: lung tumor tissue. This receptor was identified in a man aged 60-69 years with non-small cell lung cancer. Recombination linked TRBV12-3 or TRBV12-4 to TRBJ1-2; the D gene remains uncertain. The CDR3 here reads CAGSPSTLFYGYTF. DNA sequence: TGTGCCGGCAGTCCTAGTACACTCTTCTATGGCTACACCTTC.